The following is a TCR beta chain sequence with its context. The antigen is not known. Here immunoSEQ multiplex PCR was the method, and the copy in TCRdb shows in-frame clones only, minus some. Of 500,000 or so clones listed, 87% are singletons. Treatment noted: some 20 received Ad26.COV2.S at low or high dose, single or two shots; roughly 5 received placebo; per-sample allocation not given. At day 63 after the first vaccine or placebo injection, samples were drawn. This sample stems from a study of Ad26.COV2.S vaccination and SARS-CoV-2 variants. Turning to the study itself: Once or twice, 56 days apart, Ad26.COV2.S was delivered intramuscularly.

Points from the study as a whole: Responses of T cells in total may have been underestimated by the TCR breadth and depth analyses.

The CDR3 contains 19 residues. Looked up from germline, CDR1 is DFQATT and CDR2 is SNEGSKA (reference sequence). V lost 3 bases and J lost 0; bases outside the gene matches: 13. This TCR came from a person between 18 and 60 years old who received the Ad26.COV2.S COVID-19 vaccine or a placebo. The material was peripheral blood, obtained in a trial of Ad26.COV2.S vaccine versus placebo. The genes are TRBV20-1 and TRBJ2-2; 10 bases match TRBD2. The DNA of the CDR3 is TGCAGTGCTAGTTTAGATTGGGCTAGCGGGAGAACGAACACCGGGGAGCTGTTTTTT. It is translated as CSASLDWASGRTNTGELFF.